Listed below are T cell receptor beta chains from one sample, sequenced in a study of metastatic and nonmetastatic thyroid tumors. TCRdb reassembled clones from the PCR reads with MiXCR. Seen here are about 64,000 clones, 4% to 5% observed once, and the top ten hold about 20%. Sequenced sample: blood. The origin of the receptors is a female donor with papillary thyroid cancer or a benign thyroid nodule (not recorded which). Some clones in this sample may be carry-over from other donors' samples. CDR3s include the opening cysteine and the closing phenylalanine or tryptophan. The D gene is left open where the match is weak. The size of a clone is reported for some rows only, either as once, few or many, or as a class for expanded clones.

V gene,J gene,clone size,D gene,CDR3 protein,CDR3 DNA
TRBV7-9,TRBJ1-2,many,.,CASHRGVSEGYTF,TGTGCCAGCCACCGAGGGGTATCGGAGGGCTACACCTTC
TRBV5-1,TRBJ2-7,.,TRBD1,CASSFGTGLDEQYF,TGCGCCAGCAGCTTTGGGACAGGGCTCGACGAGCAGTACTTC
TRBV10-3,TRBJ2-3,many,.,CAISHNTGPDTQYF,TGTGCCATCAGTCATAACACAGGGCCAGATACGCAGTATTTT
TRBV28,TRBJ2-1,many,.,CASRTTYNEQFF,TGTGCCAGCAGAACTACCTACAATGAGCAGTTCTTC
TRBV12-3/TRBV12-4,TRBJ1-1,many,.,CASSFKEYTEAFF,TGTGCCAGCAGTTTCAAGGAGTACACTGAAGCTTTCTTT
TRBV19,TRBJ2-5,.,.,CASSRGYQETQYF,TGTGCCAGTAGTAGGGGGTACCAAGAGACCCAGTACTTC
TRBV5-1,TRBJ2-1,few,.,CASSLVTPAVEQFF,TGCGCCAGCAGCTTGGTGACGCCCGCTGTGGAGCAGTTCTTC
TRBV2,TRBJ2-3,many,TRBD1,CASSARTGGVDTQYF,TGTGCCAGCAGTGCCCGGACAGGGGGGGTAGATACGCAGTATTTT
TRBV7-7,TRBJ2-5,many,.,CASSPNVKETQYF,TGTGCTAGCAGCCCTAACGTTAAAGAGACCCAGTACTTC
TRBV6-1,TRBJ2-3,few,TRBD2,CASSESLAGWGVDTQYF,TGTGCCAGCAGTGAATCACTAGCGGGATGGGGAGTAGATACGCAGTATTTT
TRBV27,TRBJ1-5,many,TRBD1,CASSLSGTGAVGNQPQHF,TGTGCCAGCAGTCTTTCCGGGACAGGGGCGGTTGGCAATCAGCCCCAGCATTTT
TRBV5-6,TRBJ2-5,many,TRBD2,CASSSPLAGGWKTQYF,TGTGCCAGCAGCTCCCCCCTTGCGGGAGGGTGGAAGACCCAGTACTTC
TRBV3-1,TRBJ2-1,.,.,CASSSPRLSYNEQFF,TGTGCCAGCAGCTCCCCCAGACTTTCCTACAATGAGCAGTTCTTC
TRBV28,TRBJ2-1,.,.,CTSSSRDRGCNEQFF,TGTACCAGCAGTTCCCGGGACCGAGGGTGCAATGAGCAGTTCTTC
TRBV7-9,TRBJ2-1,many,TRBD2,CASKAKSREGYNEQFF,TGTGCCAGCAAAGCTAAATCGCGGGAGGGATACAATGAGCAGTTCTTC
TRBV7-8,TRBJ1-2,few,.,CASSLVLRLSGNYGYTF,TGTGCCAGCAGCTTAGTTCTTAGGCTGTCGGGAAACTATGGCTACACCTTC
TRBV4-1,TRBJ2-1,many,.,CASSQEGRSSYNEQFF,TGCGCCAGCAGCCAAGAAGGGCGGAGCTCCTACAATGAGCAGTTCTTC
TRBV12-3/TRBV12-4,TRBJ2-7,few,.,CASSSLQSQEQYF,TGTGCCAGCAGTTCCCTGCAGTCACAAGAGCAGTACTTC
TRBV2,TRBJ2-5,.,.,CASVGWGRGQDLTKYF,TGTGCCAGCGTAGGTTGGGGGAGGGGACAGGACCTGACCAAGTACTTC
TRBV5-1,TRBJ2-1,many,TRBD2,CASSLAAGGRATINEQFF,TGCGCCAGCAGCTTGGCGGCGGGCGGGAGGGCCACGATCAATGAGCAGTTCTTC
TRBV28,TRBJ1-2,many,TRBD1,CASTSLGAGGTANYGYTF,TGTGCCAGCACCTCTTTGGGGGCAGGGGGCACCGCTAACTATGGCTACACCTTC
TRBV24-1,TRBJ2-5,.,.,CATSDQLGAQETQYF,TGTGCCACCAGTGATCAATTAGGGGCCCAAGAGACCCAGTACTTC
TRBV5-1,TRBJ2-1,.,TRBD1,CASSLGPTGQDEQFF,TGCGCCAGCAGCTTGGGCCCGACAGGGCAGGATGAGCAGTTCTTC
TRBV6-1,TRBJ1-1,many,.,CASSPTGTEAFF,TGTGCCAGCAGCCCCACTGGAACAGAAGCTTTCTTT
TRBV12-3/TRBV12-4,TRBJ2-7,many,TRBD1,CASSLVGQGSLGYEQYF,TGTGCCAGCAGTTTAGTGGGACAGGGATCTTTAGGCTACGAGCAGTACTTC
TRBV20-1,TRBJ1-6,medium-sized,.,CSASDRGDSSPLHF,TGCAGTGCTTCAGACAGAGGAGATTCTTCACCCCTCCACTTT
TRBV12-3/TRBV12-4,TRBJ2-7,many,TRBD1,CASSRTGSHEQYF,TGTGCCAGCAGCCGGACAGGGTCCCACGAGCAGTACTTC
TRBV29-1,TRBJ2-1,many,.,CSVPPSVEYYNEQFF,TGCAGCGTTCCTCCCAGCGTCGAATACTACAATGAGCAGTTCTTC
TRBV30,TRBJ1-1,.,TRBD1,CAWQQGWNTEAFF,TGTGCCTGGCAACAGGGGTGGAACACTGAAGCTTTCTTT
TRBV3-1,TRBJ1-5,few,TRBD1,CASSRQGGSQPQHF,TGTGCCAGCAGCCGACAAGGGGGCAGTCAGCCCCAGCATTTT
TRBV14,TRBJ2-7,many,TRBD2,CASSQGRERTYEQYF,TGTGCCAGCAGCCAGGGGCGGGAGCGGACCTACGAGCAGTACTTC
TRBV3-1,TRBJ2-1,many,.,CASRDVNEQFF,TGTGCCAGCAGGGACGTAAATGAGCAGTTCTTC
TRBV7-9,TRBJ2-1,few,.,CASSQLPSSYNEQFF,TGTGCCAGCAGCCAGTTACCAAGCTCCTACAATGAGCAGTTCTTC
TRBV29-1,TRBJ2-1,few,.,CSVRSTGSHEQFF,TGTAGCGTTCGATCTACAGGGTCCCATGAGCAGTTCTTC
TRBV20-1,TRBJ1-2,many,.,CSARDFGRGTNYGYTF,TGCAGTGCTAGAGATTTCGGCAGGGGAACTAACTATGGCTACACCTTC
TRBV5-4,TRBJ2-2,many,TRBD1,CASSPTGTGGGELFF,TGTGCCAGCAGCCCCACCGGGACAGGGGGCGGGGAGCTGTTTTTT
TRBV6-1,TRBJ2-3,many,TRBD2,CASSHYPGLAGGTDTQYF,TGTGCCAGCAGTCACTACCCGGGACTAGCGGGAGGAACAGATACGCAGTATTTT
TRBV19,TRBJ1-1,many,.,CASSPKARGAEAFF,TGTGCCAGTAGTCCAAAAGCCCGGGGCGCTGAAGCTTTCTTT
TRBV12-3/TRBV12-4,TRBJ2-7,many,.,CASSLDLGAGMGEQYF,TGTGCCAGCAGTTTGGACCTAGGGGCAGGGATGGGCGAGCAGTACTTC
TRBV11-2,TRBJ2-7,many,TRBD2,CASSLLAGGSYEQYF,TGTGCCAGCAGCTTGCTAGCGGGAGGATCCTACGAGCAGTACTTC
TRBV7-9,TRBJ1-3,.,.,CASTRRVVGLLSPGNTIYF,TGTGCCAGCACCCGGAGGGTCGTAGGCCTTTTGTCCCCTGGAAACACCATATATTTT
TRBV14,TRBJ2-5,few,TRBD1,CARIRGTDAHLVYF,TGTGCCAGGATCAGGGGGACGGACGCACACCTGGTTTACTTC
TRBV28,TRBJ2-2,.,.,CASSLYQSGELLF,TGTGCCAGCAGTTTATATCAGTCCGGGGAGCTGTTGTTT
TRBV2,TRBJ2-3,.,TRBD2,CASIVGGTLALGLADTDTQYF,TGTGCCAGCATCGTGGGGGGGACACTTGCTTTGGGACTAGCGGACACAGATACGCAGTATTTT
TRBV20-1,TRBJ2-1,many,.,CSANRDSPHRNEQFF,TGCAGTGCCAACCGGGACTCCCCCCACCGAAATGAGCAGTTCTTC
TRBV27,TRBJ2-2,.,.,CASSLRCGDTVELFF,TGTGCCAGCAGTTTAAGGTGCGGGGACACCGTGGAGCTGTTTTTT
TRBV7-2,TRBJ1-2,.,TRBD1,CASSRGQGSVTANYGYTF,TGTGCCAGCAGCCGGGGACAGGGGAGCGTAACCGCTAACTATGGCTACACCTTC
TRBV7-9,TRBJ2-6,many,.,CASSLAGSGANVLTF,TGTGCCAGCAGCTTAGCGGGCAGTGGGGCCAACGTCCTGACTTTC
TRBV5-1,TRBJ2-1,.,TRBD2,CASSFGTSPNNEQFF,TGCGCCAGCAGCTTCGGGACTAGCCCTAACAATGAGCAGTTCTTC
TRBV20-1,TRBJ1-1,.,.,CSADGTPSTEAFF,TGCAGTGCCGACGGTACACCGTCGACTGAAGCTTTCTTT
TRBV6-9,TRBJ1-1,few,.,CASIYVFRFRNTEAFF,TGTGCCAGCATTTACGTATTTCGGTTTAGGAACACTGAAGCTTTCTTT
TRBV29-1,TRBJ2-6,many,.,CSVSGGSGANVLTF,TGCAGCGTTAGCGGCGGCTCTGGGGCCAACGTCCTGACTTTC
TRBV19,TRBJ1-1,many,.,CASRRGVRMNTEAFF,TGTGCCAGTAGAAGAGGCGTCCGCATGAACACTGAAGCTTTCTTT
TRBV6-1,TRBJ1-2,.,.,CASSERILLNYGYTF,TGTGCCAGCAGTGAACGGATACTCCTCAACTATGGCTACACCTTC